This TCR beta chain stems from a study of Ad26.COV2.S vaccination and SARS-CoV-2 variants. Measured with immunoSEQ multiplex PCR; TCRdb has only the in-frame clones, and not every one. The table shows 43,000 or so clones, with 65% to 90% occurring only once. Study results and caveats: Vaccine recipients surpassed placebo recipients in spike-specific TCR breadth. Overall T cell responses may have been underestimated by the analyses of TCR breadth and depth.

Germline assignment: CDR1 SGHDT and CDR2 YYEEEE. The V segment lost 4 bases and the J segment 6 bases; nucleotides outside the gene matches: 4. The CDR3 runs 15 residues. Worth noting for this clone: No antigen is known for it.

The sample consisted of peripheral blood, taken after recovery from COVID-19. The sequence was collected from a human donor who had recovered from COVID-19. The chain uses TRBV5-6 and TRBJ1-6, with 10 positions matching TRBD1. CDR3 bases: TGTGCCAGCAGCGTCTGGGACAGGGGTAATTCACCCCTCCACTTT. Residues: CASSVWDRGNSPLHF.